One and the same sample provided the 30 T cell receptor beta chains below, sequenced in a study of blood T cell repertoires in COVID-19. This table comes from immunoSEQ multiplex PCR, and its TCRdb copy is limited to in-frame clones, with some not included. In the table there are 110,000 to 150,000 clones, about 90% of which are singletons. The sequenced sample was peripheral blood. Receptors were obtained from an older woman with acute or convalescent COVID-19.

The chain combines TRBV4-3 with TRBJ1-1, with D tentatively TRBD1 (5 bases). The CDR3 is 15 residues long. Germline loops: CDR1 LGHNA, CDR2 YSLEER. Trimming stripped 0 bases from V and 1 base from J, with 9 bases between. CDR3 in amino acids: CASSQEDQGNTEAFF. As DNA, the CDR3 is TGCGCCAGCAGCCAAGAGGACCAGGGGAACACTGAAGCTTTCTTT.

This chain uses TRBV27 with TRBJ2-5, with a weak D call TRBD1 (5 bases). The length of the CDR3 is 14 residues. Germline-derived CDR1 and CDR2 are MNHEY and SMNVEV (reference sequence). Trimming cost V 4 bases and J 1 base, with 10 bases left between them. The CDR3 loop is CASSSTGFQETQYF. CDR3 DNA: TGTGCCAGCAGTTCTACAGGATTCCAAGAGACCCAGTACTTC.

This rearrangement joins TRBV4-3 to TRBJ1-5, with D hard to call. CDR1 is LGHNA, CDR2 YSLEER, per germline. V shed 0 bases and J shed 7 bases, with 10 bases lying between them. The CDR3 is 14 amino acids. The CDR3 reads CASSQEVAGQPQHF. CDR3 sequence (DNA): TGCGCCAGCAGCCAAGAGGTCGCGGGACAGCCCCAGCATTTT.

This CDR3 reads CASSVGSGDNSPLHF. The CDR3 DNA sequence: TGTGCCAGCAGCGTAGGGTCCGGTGATAATTCACCCCTCCACTTT. The chain combines TRBV9 with TRBJ1-6; D gene unclear. CDR1 is SGDLS, CDR2 YYNGEE, per germline. The CDR3 runs to 15 residues. Trimming stripped 0 bases from V and 5 bases from J, with 9 bases between. The whole variable domain, filled in from reference TRBV9 and TRBJ1-6, reads DSGVTQTPKHLITATGQRVTLRCSPRSGDLSVYWYQQSLDQGLQFLIQYYNGEERAKGNILERFSAQQFPDLHSELNLSSLELGDSALYFCASSVGSGDNSPLHFGNGTRLTVT.

DNA of the CDR3: TGCGCCAGCAGCTTGGCCCCCTCTAGCGGGGGGACGCACAATGAGCAGTTCTTC. As protein: CASSLAPSSGGTHNEQFF. The rearrangement uses TRBV5-1 and TRBJ2-1, with 11 bases fitting TRBD2. The V and J ends lost 0 bases and 5 bases, in that order; junction bases with no gene match: 10. The CDR3 is 18 residues long. CDR1 is SGHRS, CDR2 YFSETQ, per germline.

This chain uses TRBV7-2 with TRBJ2-7, with 10 bases fitting TRBD1. This CDR3 spans 15 amino acids. The germline gives CDR1 SGHTA, CDR2 FQGNSA. The junction had 4 bases not matched to a gene; V was cut back by 1 base and J by 4 bases. CDR3 region: CASSLVGTGEYEQYF. The CDR3 region has the DNA TGTGCCAGCAGCTTAGTGGGGACAGGGGAATACGAGCAGTACTTC.

The chain employs TRBV5-1 and TRBJ1-2; D unclear. CDR3 length equals 14 residues. V lost 2 bases and J lost 5, with 13 bases in between. The germline CDR1 and CDR2 sequences are SGHRS and YFSETQ. The DNA of the CDR3 is TGCGCCAGCAGCTTAGAGACAAGAGTTTATGGCTACACCTTC. It encodes CASSLETRVYGYTF.

The chain carries TRBV20-1 and TRBJ1-2, with D unresolved. Germline loops: CDR1 DFQATT, CDR2 SNEGSKA (reference sequence). The CDR3 runs 13 residues. Between the trimmed V and J ends, which lost 3 bases and 4 bases, there was a span of 12 bases. As DNA, the CDR3 is TGCAGTGCTAGTTTGGGCCTGGGCTATGGCTACACCTTC. This sequence encodes CSASLGLGYGYTF.

The rearrangement links TRBV7-2 to TRBJ2-2, with 9 bases fitting TRBD1. Trimming at V came to 5 bases and at J to 6 bases, leaving 7 bases not matched to a gene. The CDR3 has 15 residues. Germline loops: CDR1 SGHTA, CDR2 FQGNSA. The CDR3 DNA reads as TGTGCCAGCAGCCCCACGACAGGGGGTGCCGGGGAGCTGTTTTTT. This encodes CASSPTTGGAGELFF.

This clone was seen just once. V gene TRBV7-2 combines with J gene TRBJ2-3, with 7 bases aligning to TRBD2. The trim removed 5 bases at V and 1 base at J, leaving 9 bases unmatched. The CDR3 is 16 amino acids. Germline V gives CDR1 SGHTA, CDR2 FQGNSA. CDR3 bases: TGTGCCAGCAGCCCGAGGGGAGGGTTCGGCACAGATACGCAGTATTTT. It encodes CASSPRGGFGTDTQYF.

This chain uses TRBV18 with TRBJ1-5, with no clear D. CDR3 length equals 14 residues. Trimming took off 2 bases at V and 6 bases at J, with 11 bases between the two ends. Germline assignment: CDR1 KGHSH and CDR2 LQKENI. CDR3 amino acids: CASSPSGLGQPQHF. CDR3 sequence (DNA): TGTGCCAGCTCACCATCGGGTTTGGGTCAGCCCCAGCATTTT.

This chain uses TRBV4-1 with TRBJ1-4, with a possible D match to TRBD1 (6 bases). Per the germline V gene, CDR1 is MGHRA and CDR2 is YSYEKL. V was pared by 4 bases and J by 5 bases, with 20 bases between. There are 17 residues in the CDR3. The CDR3, as DNA: TGCGCCAGCAGCCTATCACAGGGACGGGGCGGAAATGAAAAACTGTTTTTT. Translated: CASSLSQGRGGNEKLFF.

This clone has just one count. The gene calls are TRBV27 and TRBJ1-1; 9 bases agree with TRBD1. The CDR3 contains 14 residues. With 4 bases clipped from V and 3 bases from J, the junction kept 3 bases outside the gene matches. Per the germline V gene, CDR1 is MNHEY and CDR2 is SMNVEV (reference sequence). The CDR3 is CASSWGDRDTEAFF. CDR3 DNA sequence: TGTGCCAGCAGTTGGGGGGACAGGGACACTGAAGCTTTCTTT.

The CDR3 spells CASSLQGIISPLHF. In nucleotides, the CDR3 is TGTGCCAGCAGCTTACAGGGGATAATTTCACCCCTCCACTTT. This rearrangement joins TRBV13 to TRBJ1-6, with D possibly matching TRBD1 (6 bases). Germline V gene data show CDR1 as PRHDT and CDR2 as FYEKMQ (reference sequence). Trimming cost V 2 bases and J 9 bases, with 11 bases left between them. This CDR3 contains 14 residues.

This clone was recorded once. The chain carries TRBV19 and TRBJ2-1, with 8 bases aligning to TRBD1. CDR3 length: 15 residues. V was clipped by 7 bases and J by 2 bases; unmatched bases: 7. CDR1 LNHDA and CDR2 SQIVND come from the germline V gene (reference sequence). CDR3 DNA: TGTGCCAGTACCCCATCGACAGGGGCCTACAATGAGCAGTTCTTC. Its protein is CASTPSTGAYNEQFF.

J is TRBJ1-2 and V is TRBV12-3 or TRBV12-4, with D perhaps matching TRBD1 (6 bases). V lost 6 bases, J lost 8 bases, and 13 bases lay in between. This CDR3 comprises 12 residues. The chain's CDR3 is CASSLDSRGYTF. CDR3 nucleotides: TGTGCCAGCAGCCTGGACAGTCGGGGCTACACCTTC.

V and J are TRBV6-2 or TRBV6-3 and TRBJ2-1; 7 bases are shared with TRBD2. Losses at the gene ends were 5 bases for V and 6 bases for J; bases not matched to a gene: 7. The CDR3 contains 14 residues. Germline CDR1 is MNHEY and CDR2 is SVGEGT. CDR3 DNA sequence: TGTGCCAGCAGTATGAGCGGGGCCTCCAATGAGCAGTTCTTC. Amino acid sequence: CASSMSGASNEQFF.

The chain carries TRBV7-2 and TRBJ2-3, with TRBD2 as a possible D gene (6 bases). Germline values: CDR1 SGHTA, CDR2 FQGNSA. The CDR3 runs 15 residues. Trimming took off 4 bases at V and 5 bases at J, with 16 bases between the two ends. CDR3 nucleotide sequence: TGTGCCAGCAGCTCTCGGGAGCGGTGGGGAGATACGCAGTATTTT. Translating it yields CASSSRERWGDTQYF.

The genes are TRBV7-2 and TRBJ1-4, with TRBD1 matching 8 bases. Germline loops: CDR1 SGHTA, CDR2 FQGNSA. The ends lost 5 bases at V and 8 bases at J; junction bases unmatched: 10. The length of the CDR3 is 15 residues. The CDR3 here is CASSPLPGGWEKLFF. In DNA form, the CDR3 reads TGTGCCAGCAGCCCCCTGCCAGGGGGCTGGGAAAAACTGTTTTTT.

This chain's CDR3 is CASSMGTGGTDTQYF. For the CDR3, the DNA is TGTGCCAGTAGTATGGGAACAGGGGGCACAGATACGCAGTATTTT. The V gene is TRBV19, the J gene TRBJ2-3; the match to TRBD1 covers 7 bases. V shed 3 bases and J 1 base; nucleotides not matched to a gene: 4. Per the germline V gene, CDR1 is LNHDA and CDR2 is SQIVND (reference sequence). The CDR3 covers 15 residues. Full variable domain (remainder filled in from reference TRBV19 and TRBJ2-3): DGGITQSPKYLFRKEGQNVTLSCEQNLNHDAMYWYRQDPGQGLRLIYYSQIVNDFQKGDIAEGYSVSREKKESFPLTVTSAQKNPTAFYLCASSMGTGGTDTQYFGPGTRLTVL.

Concerning this clone: The conserved phenylalanine or tryptophan normally closing the CDR3 is absent here, so this likely arose from a read error. The V call is TRBV6-2 or TRBV6-3, the J call TRBJ1-2; 8 bases are shared with TRBD1. The CDR3 runs 13 residues. Germline trimming cut 2 bases from V and 7 bases from J; bases unmatched to any gene: 3. Germline assignment: CDR1 MNHEY and CDR2 SVGEGT. The CDR3 spells CASSYPGGSGYTL. The CDR3 coding sequence is TGTGCCAGCAGTTACCCAGGGGGCAGTGGCTACACCCTC.

The chain couples TRBV7-3 to TRBJ2-1, with D perhaps TRBD2 (6 bases). Germline V lookup: CDR1 SGHTA, CDR2 FQGTGA. V shed 2 bases and J shed 8 bases, with 13 bases lying between them. This CDR3 is built from 14 residues. The CDR3 DNA reads TGTGCCAGCAGCTTAGGACTAACAGGCGATGAGCAGTTCTTC. Translating gives CASSLGLTGDEQFF.

This sequence joins TRBV7-2 and TRBJ1-6; D perhaps matches TRBD1 (6 bases). The germline CDR1 and CDR2 sequences are SGHTA and FQGNSA. This CDR3 region has 15 residues. The V gene lost 0 bases and the J gene lost 7 bases, with 10 bases spanning the gap. The CDR3 here is CASSLAQQGNSPLHF. The CDR3 DNA sequence: TGTGCCAGCAGCTTAGCGCAACAGGGAAATTCACCCCTCCACTTT. Looking up the rest from reference TRBV7-2 and TRBJ1-6 gives the full variable domain: GAGVSQSPSNKVTEKGKDVELRCDPISGHTALYWYRQSLGQGLEFLIYFQGNSAPDKSGLPSDRFSAERTGGSVSTLTIQRTQQEDSAVYLCASSLAQQGNSPLHFGNGTRLTVT.

The table lists this clone with a count of one. V usage is TRBV30 and J usage is TRBJ1-6; a weak D match, TRBD1 (5 bases). Germline V lookup: CDR1 GTSNPN, CDR2 SVGIG (reference sequence). The CDR3 has 17 residues. V lost 0 bases and J lost 7, with 19 bases in between. CDR3 DNA: TGTGCCTGGAGTGTACAGCTTGGGACTCGGGGAAATTCACCCCTCCACTTT. It yields the protein CAWSVQLGTRGNSPLHF.

This clone has more than one count but fewer than ten. This sequence joins TRBV10-3 and TRBJ1-1, with D unclear. The V and J ends lost 2 bases and 0 bases respectively, with 7 bases between them. Germline-derived CDR1 and CDR2 are ENHRY and SYGVKD. CDR3 length: 14 residues. In nucleotides, the CDR3 is TGTGCCATCAGTGAGGGCGGGATGAACACTGAAGCTTTCTTT. Residues: CAISEGGMNTEAFF.

On this clone itself: The DNA is omitted, as the CDR3 cannot be located on it reliably, and the CDR3 follows TCRdb's listing. This chain uses TRBV14 with TRBJ1-2; the listed D gene, TRBD1, was not tested against the DNA. The CDR3 spans 14 amino acids, including both terminal residues. From germline, CDR1 is SGHDN and CDR2 FVKESK. CDR3 sequence reads: CASSQVVAGGASTF.

J is TRBJ1-5 and V is TRBV7-2, with a tentative D call TRBD1 (5 bases). Germline V lookup: CDR1 SGHTA, CDR2 FQGNSA. The V end was cut by 8 bases, the J end by 0 bases, with 5 bases between. The CDR3 has 12 amino acids. CDR3 protein: CASGHSNQPQHF. CDR3 DNA sequence: TGTGCCAGCGGACATAGCAATCAGCCCCAGCATTTT.

The CDR3 coding sequence is TGCGCCAGCAGGGGACAGGGCTACACCTTC. Protein: CASRGQGYTF. The chain couples TRBV10-1 to TRBJ1-2; 7 bases agree with TRBD1. Germline V lookup: CDR1 WNHNN, CDR2 SYGVQD (reference sequence). Germline trimming cut 6 bases from V and 8 bases from J; bases unmatched to any gene: 0. This CDR3 has 10 residues.

This chain joins TRBV6-5 and TRBJ1-1, with 9 bases that match TRBD1. The CDR3 has 15 amino acids. The V gene's germline CDR1 is MNHEY and CDR2 SVGAGI. With 2 bases clipped from V and 10 bases from J, the junction kept 11 bases outside the gene matches. DNA for the CDR3: TGTGCCAGCAGTTACAACTTCGGACAGGGGACATCAGCTTTCTTT. Amino acids: CASSYNFGQGTSAFF.

The chain has TRBV29-1 and TRBJ1-1, with 8 bases fitting TRBD1. Germline assignment: CDR1 SQVTM and CDR2 ANQGSEA. J gave up 3 bases and V 7 bases, and 10 bases lay outside the gene matches. The CDR3 is 14 amino acids. CDR3 residues: CSASTGQGYTEAFF. The DNA of the CDR3 is TGCAGCGCCTCCACCGGACAGGGCTACACTGAAGCTTTCTTT. The whole variable domain, filled in from reference TRBV29-1 and TRBJ1-1, reads SAVISQKPSRDICQRGTSLTIQCQVDSQVTMMFWYRQQPGQSLTLIATANQGSEATYESGFVIDKFPISRPNLTFSTLTVSNMSPEDSSIYLCSASTGQGYTEAFFGQGTRLTVV.